Following are 22 T cell receptor beta chains from one sample sequenced in a study of shared clonotypes between healthy human individuals. The repertoire was sequenced with immunoSEQ multiplex PCR; TCRdb's copy has only in-frame clones and lacks some. This sample has 2 million or so clones, with 85% to 95% found just once. The specimen sequenced was naive CD4+ T cells sorted from blood. The sample's subset: CD45RA+ positively selected. These receptors came from a young man in good health.

This chain connects TRBV6-6 to TRBJ1-4; D ambiguous. The CDR3 consists of 14 residues. Germline values: CDR1 MNHNY, CDR2 SVGAGI (reference sequence). V shed 7 bases and J shed 0 bases, with 9 bases lying between them. CDR3 amino acids: CASTPGATNEKLFF. The CDR3 nucleotides are TGTGCCAGCACACCCGGGGCAACTAATGAAAAACTGTTTTTT.

The V gene is TRBV4-3, the J gene TRBJ2-2; TRBD2 matches at 8 bases. V shed 1 base and J 6 bases; nucleotides not matched to a gene: 16. Germline V gene lookup returns CDR1 LGHNA and CDR2 YSLEER. The CDR3 contains 19 residues. This CDR3 is CASSQVMSSISGGAGELFF. CDR3 DNA sequence: TGCGCCAGCAGCCAAGTCATGTCGTCCATTTCGGGGGGGGCCGGGGAGCTGTTTTTT.

V usage is TRBV5-6 and J usage is TRBJ1-6; TRBD1 agrees at 10 bases. V lost 4 bases and J lost 10; bases outside the gene matches: 11. Per germline, CDR1 SGHDT and CDR2 YYEEEE. The CDR3 length is 16 residues. The CDR3 DNA sequence: TGTGCCAGCAGCGAGCCGGGACAGGGGATCGGGTCACCCCTCCACTTT. Translating it yields CASSEPGQGIGSPLHF.

The chain has TRBV6-1 and TRBJ2-7; 9 bases fit TRBD1. The CDR3 is 15 residues long. Germline CDR1 reads MNHNS; CDR2 reads SASEGT. J was trimmed by 3 bases and V by 2 bases; bases with no gene match: 5. The chain's CDR3 is CASSESGTGRYEQYF. In nucleotides, the CDR3 is TGTGCCAGCAGTGAAAGTGGGACAGGGCGCTACGAGCAGTACTTC.

The chain employs TRBV29-1 and TRBJ1-2; tentative D call: TRBD1 (5 bases). The CDR3 extends over 11 amino acids. With 2 bases removed from V and 8 bases from J, the gap between germline ends came to 9 bases. Germline CDR1 SQVTM, CDR2 ANQGSEA. CDR3 loop: CSVESGVGYTF. CDR3 in DNA: TGCAGCGTTGAATCGGGGGTCGGCTACACCTTC.

Of note for this clone: A read error is possible here, since a much larger clone lies one base away. Other DNA sequences in this specimen translate into the identical CDR3. The chain is built from TRBV5-6 and TRBJ2-7; TRBD2 might be the D (6 bases). The germline V gene has CDR1 SGHDT and CDR2 YYEEEE. This CDR3 has 15 residues. V was cut by 4 bases and J by 4 bases, with 18 bases left in between. CDR3 nucleotides: TGTGCCAGCAGCCTGGAGGGCAGGGTTACGTACGAGCAGTACTTC. This translates into CASSLEGRVTYEQYF.

The chain links TRBV2 to TRBJ1-2; 10 positions agree with TRBD1. The V segment lost 4 bases and the J segment 3 bases; nucleotides outside the gene matches: 5. This CDR3 region has 15 residues. CDR1 and CDR2 (germline): SNHLY, FYNNEI. The CDR3 loop is CASSGRQGAYYGYTF. For the CDR3, the DNA is TGTGCCAGCAGTGGGAGACAGGGGGCCTACTATGGCTACACCTTC.

The CDR3 region has the DNA TGTGCCAGTAGTCAACCGGGACTAGTGAATGAGCAGTTCTTC. This encodes CASSQPGLVNEQFF. The chain uses TRBV19 and TRBJ2-1; 8 bases align to TRBD2. Germline V gene sequence: CDR1 LNHDA, CDR2 SQIVND (reference sequence). With 5 bases clipped from V and 7 bases from J, the junction kept 7 bases outside the gene matches. This CDR3 region has 14 residues.

The rearrangement uses TRBV18 and TRBJ1-1, with TRBD1 as a possible D gene (5 bases). V was trimmed by 3 bases and J by 1 base, leaving 9 bases between them. This CDR3 contains 14 residues. Germline V gives CDR1 KGHSH, CDR2 LQKENI. The CDR3: CASSPARANTEAFF. CDR3 DNA sequence: TGTGCCAGCTCACCGGCCAGGGCGAACACTGAAGCTTTCTTT.

This chain uses TRBV6-6 with TRBJ2-1, with unresolved D. Germline values: CDR1 MNHNY, CDR2 SVGAGI (reference sequence). The ends were cut back, 3 bases at V and 9 bases at J, with 9 bases in the middle. The CDR3 is 12 amino acids. The CDR3 spells CASSYIVGEQFF. CDR3 in DNA: TGTGCCAGCAGTTATATAGTCGGTGAGCAGTTCTTC.

The rearrangement uses TRBV30 and TRBJ2-3; D call uncertain. V was clipped by 1 base and J by 6 bases, with 11 bases between them. Germline CDR1 is GTSNPN and CDR2 is SVGIG (reference sequence). The CDR3 runs 13 residues. The CDR3 DNA reads TGTGCCTGGAGTGCCGGGCCATGGGATACGCAGTATTTT. Translated: CAWSAGPWDTQYF.

The chain couples TRBV4-1 to TRBJ2-7; D is perhaps TRBD2 (5 bases). This CDR3 region has 17 residues. V was shortened by 1 base and J by 5 bases, with 21 bases between the two germline ends. Per the germline V gene, CDR1 is MGHRA and CDR2 is YSYEKL. The CDR3 bases are TGCGCCAGCAGCCAAGCCCACCCCGGACTCTCCGGGGACGAGCAGTACTTC. The encoded protein is CASSQAHPGLSGDEQYF.

The V and J genes are TRBV27 and TRBJ1-5; perhaps TRBD1 as D (5 bases). This CDR3 has 15 amino acids. The V gene lost 5 bases and the J gene lost 0 bases, with 11 bases spanning the gap. In germline, CDR1 is MNHEY, CDR2 SMNVEV (reference sequence). Written as DNA, the CDR3 is TGTGCCAGCAGTAGGGACCCCCTTAGCAATCAGCCCCAGCATTTT. Protein product: CASSRDPLSNQPQHF.

The V and J genes are TRBV4-2 and TRBJ1-5; 7 bases agree with TRBD1. V was pared by 0 bases and J by 5 bases, with 7 bases of the junction left unmatched. The CDR3 runs to 16 residues. Germline V gives CDR1 LGHNA, CDR2 YNFKEQ. The CDR3: CASSQERRQGDQPQHF. In DNA form, the CDR3 reads TGTGCCAGCAGCCAAGAAAGAAGGCAGGGGGATCAGCCCCAGCATTTT.

The genes are TRBV19 and TRBJ1-5; D perhaps matches TRBD1 (5 bases). Germline assignment: CDR1 LNHDA and CDR2 SQIVND (reference sequence). V gave up 6 bases and J gave up 0 bases, with 6 bases separating them. The CDR3 is 13 amino acids. The chain's CDR3 is CASRGGSNQPQHF. CDR3 bases: TGTGCCAGTAGGGGGGGTAGCAATCAGCCCCAGCATTTT.

The chain couples TRBV30 to TRBJ1-5, with TRBD1 identical over 8 bases. Per germline, CDR1 GTSNPN and CDR2 SVGIG (reference sequence). Trimming at V came to 3 bases and at J to 5 bases, leaving 3 bases not matched to a gene. CDR3 length equals 13 residues. The CDR3: CAWRDRADQPQHF. The CDR3 region has the DNA TGTGCCTGGAGGGACAGGGCCGATCAGCCCCAGCATTTT.

The chain joins TRBV18 to TRBJ2-5; 7 bases line up with TRBD2. Losses at the gene ends were 3 bases for V and 0 bases for J; bases not matched to a gene: 7. Per the germline V gene, CDR1 is KGHSH and CDR2 is LQKENI. The CDR3 is made up of 16 amino acids. In DNA, the CDR3 is TGTGCCAGCTCACCCCCCGGGACTACGTACCAAGAGACCCAGTACTTC. Translation gives CASSPPGTTYQETQYF.

The CDR3 bases are TGTGCCAGCAGTTACTCGCGGACAGGGAGCTATGGCTACACCTTC. It codes for CASSYSRTGSYGYTF. This chain links TRBV6-6 with TRBJ1-2; 8 nucleotides line up with TRBD1. Per germline, CDR1 MNHNY and CDR2 SVGAGI (reference sequence). V shed 0 bases, J shed 4 bases, and the junction held 4 bases outside the gene matches. The CDR3 has 15 amino acids.

The chain carries TRBV28 and TRBJ1-1; a possible D gene is TRBD1 (6 bases). The CDR3 totals 15 residues. Looked up from germline, CDR1 is MDHEN and CDR2 is SYDVKM. V lost 4 bases, J lost 0 bases, and 12 bases lay in between. This CDR3 reads CASSYGGGLNTEAFF. The CDR3 DNA sequence: TGTGCCAGCAGTTACGGGGGGGGCCTGAACACTGAAGCTTTCTTT.

This clone was seen just once. Other DNA sequences in this sample translate to the same CDR3. The CDR3 here is CASSLGGSSAYEQYF. CDR3 nucleotides: TGCGCCAGCAGCTTGGGCGGGTCATCGGCCTACGAGCAGTACTTC. The chain is built from TRBV5-1 and TRBJ2-7; perhaps TRBD2 as D (5 bases). This CDR3 contains 15 residues. V shed 0 bases and J shed 2 bases, with 12 bases lying between them. From germline, CDR1 is SGHRS and CDR2 YFSETQ.

This chain links TRBV14 with TRBJ2-5; D may be TRBD2 (7 bases). The V end was cut by 0 bases, the J end by 5 bases, with 13 bases between. The CDR3 extends over 15 amino acids. CDR1 is SGHDN and CDR2 is FVKESK in the germline V gene. In DNA, the CDR3 is TGTGCCAGCAGCCAAGATCCCAGGGGAGGGGAGACCCAGTACTTC. This encodes CASSQDPRGGETQYF.

V usage is TRBV6-5 and J usage is TRBJ2-1; 10 nucleotides align to TRBD1. V shed 7 bases and J 8 bases; nucleotides not matched to a gene: 11. Germline V gene data show CDR1 as MNHEY and CDR2 as SVGAGI. The CDR3 sequence is 15 residues long. The CDR3 is CASTDRQGARDEQFF. CDR3 DNA: TGTGCCAGCACCGACCGACAGGGGGCGCGGGATGAGCAGTTCTTC.